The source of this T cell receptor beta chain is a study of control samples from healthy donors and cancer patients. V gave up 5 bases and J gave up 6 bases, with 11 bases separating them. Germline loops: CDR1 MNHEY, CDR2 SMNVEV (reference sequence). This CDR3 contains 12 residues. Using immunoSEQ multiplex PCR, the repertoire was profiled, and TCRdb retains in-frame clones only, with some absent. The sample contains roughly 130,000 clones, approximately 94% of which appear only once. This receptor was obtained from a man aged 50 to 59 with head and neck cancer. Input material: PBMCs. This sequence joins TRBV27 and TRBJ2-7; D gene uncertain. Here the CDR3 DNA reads TGTGCCAGCAGTCGGACCTCTGGCGAGCAGTACTTC. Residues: CASSRTSGEQYF.